This T cell receptor (beta chain) stems from a study of blood T cell repertoires in COVID-19. In the study overall: The samples span acute and convalescent COVID-19 from the United States, Italy and Spain. Sources were T cells, B-cell-depleted T cells, or PBMCs; the material itself was cDNA or gDNA.

The CDR3 extends over 15 amino acids. CDR1 and CDR2 (germline): SGDLS, YYNGEE. With 4 bases removed from V and 7 bases from J, the gap between germline ends came to 18 bases. Methods used by the authors: The authors estimated nucleated cell counts from reference gene primer amplification. Profiled with immunoSEQ multiplex PCR; TCRdb holds only in-frame clones, not every one. That table supplies the V and J calls and clone size; D and trimming were determined from the DNA. Here the sample spans about 250,000 clones, approximately 90% being singletons. This chain connects TRBV9 to TRBJ1-5, with D possibly TRBD1 on 6 matching bases. This receptor was obtained from a young man with active or convalescent COVID-19. The specimen was peripheral blood. DNA of the CDR3: TGTGCCAGCAGCCTTACCGGGGGGACAAGACAGCCCCAGCATTTT. Its protein is CASSLTGGTRQPQHF.